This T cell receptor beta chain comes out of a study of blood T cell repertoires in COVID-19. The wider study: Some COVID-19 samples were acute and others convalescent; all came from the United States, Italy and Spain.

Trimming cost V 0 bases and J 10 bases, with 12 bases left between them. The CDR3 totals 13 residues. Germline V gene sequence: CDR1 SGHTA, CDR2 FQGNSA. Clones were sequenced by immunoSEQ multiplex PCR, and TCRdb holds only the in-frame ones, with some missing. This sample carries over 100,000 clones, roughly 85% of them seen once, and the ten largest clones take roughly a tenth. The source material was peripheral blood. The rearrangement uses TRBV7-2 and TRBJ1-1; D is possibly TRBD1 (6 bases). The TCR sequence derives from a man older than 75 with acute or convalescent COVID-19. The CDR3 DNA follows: TGTGCCAGCAGCTTAGCGCTGGGGGGGGCAGCTTTCTTT. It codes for CASSLALGGAAFF.